The next 9 T cell receptor beta chains were all read from a single sample in a study of T cell changes during pregnancy in multiple sclerosis. Produced via immunoSEQ multiplex PCR; TCRdb's table is partial and in-frame only. This table holds about 46,000 clones, 93% found once. The sequenced sample was CD8+ T cells from peripheral blood mononuclear cells, obtained after pregnancy. The source is a female donor with multiple sclerosis, enrolled in a pregnancy study.

The chain is built from TRBV2 and TRBJ2-1; D might be TRBD2 (5 bases). The V gene's germline CDR1 is SNHLY and CDR2 FYNNEI. Trimming took 4 bases from V and 0 from J, leaving 13 bases between them. CDR3 length equals 16 residues. CDR3 DNA sequence: TGTGCCAGCAGTGGCCTAGGACTTAGCTCCTACAATGAGCAGTTCTTC. Translating gives CASSGLGLSSYNEQFF. The whole variable domain, filled in from reference TRBV2 and TRBJ2-1, reads EPEVTQTPSHQVTQMGQEVILRCVPISNHLYFYWYRQILGQKVEFLVSFYNNEISEKSEIFDDQFSVERPDGSNFTLKIRSTKLEDSAMYFCASSGLGLSSYNEQFFGPGTRLTVL.

The chain has TRBV7-2 and TRBJ1-1; TRBD1 agrees at 7 bases. This CDR3 contains 15 residues. With 4 bases clipped from V and 3 bases from J, the junction kept 8 bases outside the gene matches. CDR1 SGHTA and CDR2 FQGNSA come from the germline V gene. The CDR3 loop is CASSSRQGMDTEAFF. CDR3 bases: TGTGCCAGCAGCTCCCGACAGGGCATGGACACTGAAGCTTTCTTT.

By share, this clone ranks as medium-sized. The chain uses TRBV10-3 and TRBJ2-7, with TRBD1 matching 8 bases. Germline V gives CDR1 ENHRY, CDR2 SYGVKD. This CDR3 region has 13 residues. Germline trimming cut 9 bases from V and 3 bases from J; bases unmatched to any gene: 7. The CDR3 coding sequence is TGTGCCATAGGGACAGGCTCCCTCTACGAGCAGTACTTC. Translated, it gives CAIGTGSLYEQYF.

As concerns this clone: The junction differs from germline at one of its ends, possibly a read error. The CDR3 region is CASSFGQGSSEQYF. CDR3 coding DNA: TGTGCCAGCAGTTTTGGACAGGGCTCCTCCGAGCAGTACTTC. The chain employs TRBV27 and TRBJ2-7, with 8 bases aligning to TRBD1. Germline V gives CDR1 MNHEY, CDR2 SMNVEV (reference sequence). The CDR3 consists of 14 residues.

The chain couples TRBV5-1 to TRBJ2-5, with 10 bases matching TRBD2. CDR1 and CDR2 (germline): SGHRS, YFSETQ. The ends lost 3 bases at V and 5 bases at J; junction bases unmatched: 10. The CDR3 runs 16 residues. This CDR3 reads CASSSPLAGVHETQYF. The CDR3 bases are TGCGCCAGCAGCTCCCCCCTAGCGGGAGTTCATGAGACCCAGTACTTC.

This CDR3 reads CASSLDWGQGINYGYTF. As DNA, the CDR3 is TGTGCCAGCAGCTTAGATTGGGGACAGGGAATAAACTATGGCTACACCTTC. The chain uses TRBV11-2 and TRBJ1-2; 9 bases map to TRBD1. CDR1 SGHAT and CDR2 FQNNGV come from the germline V gene. This CDR3 comprises 17 residues. Trimming removed 0 bases from V and 2 bases from J; junction bases left unmatched: 7.

The chain has TRBV4-1 and TRBJ1-2, with D possibly TRBD1 on 5 matching bases. V was pared by 0 bases and J by 4 bases, with 12 bases between. Per germline, CDR1 MGHRA and CDR2 YSYEKL. CDR3 size: 15 residues. The CDR3 nucleotides are TGCGCCAGCAGCCAAGATCGCGACAGCTTCTATGGCTACACCTTC. Translating gives CASSQDRDSFYGYTF.

This clone appeared a single time. The rearrangement joins TRBV4-3 to TRBJ2-1; 7 positions match TRBD2. This CDR3 has 18 residues. In germline, CDR1 is LGHNA, CDR2 YSLEER. With 0 bases clipped from V and 2 bases from J, the junction kept 10 bases outside the gene matches. The CDR3 bases are TGCGCCAGCAGCCAAGATATATCCGCTAGCGGTACCTACAATGAGCAGTTCTTC. Translation gives CASSQDISASGTYNEQFF.

This clone was detected only once. The V and J genes are TRBV6-4 and TRBJ2-7; D may be TRBD1 (8 bases). Trimming left V 6 bases short and J 3 bases short, with 27 bases between. Germline CDR1 is MRHNA and CDR2 is SNTAGT. This CDR3 region has 18 residues. The DNA of the CDR3 is TGTGCCAGCAGGACAGGGGTCATAAAGGGGGGGTACTGCTACGAGCAGTACTTC. Encoded protein: CASRTGVIKGGYCYEQYF.